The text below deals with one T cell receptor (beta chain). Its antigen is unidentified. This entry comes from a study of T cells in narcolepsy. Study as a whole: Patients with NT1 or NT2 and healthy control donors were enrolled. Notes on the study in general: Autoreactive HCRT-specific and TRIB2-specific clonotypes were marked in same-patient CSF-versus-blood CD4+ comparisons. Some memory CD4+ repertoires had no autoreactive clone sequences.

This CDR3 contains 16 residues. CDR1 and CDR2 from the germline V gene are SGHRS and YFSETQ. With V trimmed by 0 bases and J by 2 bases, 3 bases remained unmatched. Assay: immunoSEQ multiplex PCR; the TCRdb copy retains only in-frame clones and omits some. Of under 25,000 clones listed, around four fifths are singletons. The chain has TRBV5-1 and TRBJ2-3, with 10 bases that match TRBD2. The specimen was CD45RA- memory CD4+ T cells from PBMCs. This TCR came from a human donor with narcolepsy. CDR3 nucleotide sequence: TGCGCCAGCAGCTTGGGACTAGCGGGCATCACAGATACGCAGTATTTT. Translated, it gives CASSLGLAGITDTQYF.